This TCR beta chain was profiled in a study of shared clonotypes between healthy human individuals. Study information: Three plates each covered CD4 naive and memory; CD8 naive two, CD8 memory one. Study-level findings and limits: The sole specimen, blood, was sampled, and tissue repertoires likely differ. Clonotypes not shared had lower generation probabilities than those common to all four donors.

CD45RO-negative CD8 cells positively selected for CCR7 made up the naive population, which excluded terminally differentiated effector memory CD45RA+ cells. The donor population consisted of healthy HIV-negative adults with no recent acute infections or vaccinations. With regard to this clone: As yet, its antigen is unknown.

The germline V gene has CDR1 MNHEY and CDR2 SMNVEV (reference sequence). V lost 2 bases to trimming and J lost 3 bases; unmatched junction nucleotides: 0. CDR3 length: 14 residues. TCRdb's copy holds only in-frame clones and misses some; the assay was immunoSEQ multiplex PCR. This sample has roughly 2 million clones, with roughly 95% found just once. The gene calls are TRBV27 and TRBJ2-2; the match to TRBD1 covers 7 bases. This TCR was recovered from a man aged 18 to 30 in good health. The source material was naive CD8+ T cells sorted from blood. CDR3: CASSLRGHTGELFF. The CDR3 DNA follows: TGTGCCAGCAGTTTAAGGGGGCACACCGGGGAGCTGTTTTTT.